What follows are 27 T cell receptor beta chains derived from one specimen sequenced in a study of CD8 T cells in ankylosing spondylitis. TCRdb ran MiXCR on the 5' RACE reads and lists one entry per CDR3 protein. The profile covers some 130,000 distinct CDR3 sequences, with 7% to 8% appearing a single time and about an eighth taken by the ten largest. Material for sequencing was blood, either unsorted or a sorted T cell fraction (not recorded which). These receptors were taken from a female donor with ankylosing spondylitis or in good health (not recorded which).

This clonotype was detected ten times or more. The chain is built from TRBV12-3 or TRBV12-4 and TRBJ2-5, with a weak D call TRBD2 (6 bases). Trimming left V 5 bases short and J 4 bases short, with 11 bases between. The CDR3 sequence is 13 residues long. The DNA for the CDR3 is TGTGCCAGCAGTCGACTAGTCCCAGAGACCCAGTACTTC. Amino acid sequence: CASSRLVPETQYF.

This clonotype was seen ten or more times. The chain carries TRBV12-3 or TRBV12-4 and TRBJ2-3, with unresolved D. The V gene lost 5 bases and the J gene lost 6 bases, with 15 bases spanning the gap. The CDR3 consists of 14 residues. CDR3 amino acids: CASSPRGETDTQYF. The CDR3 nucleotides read TGTGCCAGCAGTCCCCGAGGAGAGACGGATACGCAGTATTTT.

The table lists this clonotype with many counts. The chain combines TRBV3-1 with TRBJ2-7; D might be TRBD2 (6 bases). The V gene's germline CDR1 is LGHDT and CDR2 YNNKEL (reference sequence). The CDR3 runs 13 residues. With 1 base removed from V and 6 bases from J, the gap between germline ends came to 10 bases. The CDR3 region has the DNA TGTGCCAGCAGCCAAGGGCAGGGAGGCGAGCAGTACTTC. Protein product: CASSQGQGGEQYF.

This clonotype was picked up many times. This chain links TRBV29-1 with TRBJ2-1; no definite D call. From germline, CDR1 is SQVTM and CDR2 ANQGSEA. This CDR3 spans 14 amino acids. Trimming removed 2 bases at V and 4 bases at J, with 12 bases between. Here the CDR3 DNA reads TGCAGCGTTGAATCTTGGGCCGGATACAATGAGCAGTTCTTC. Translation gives CSVESWAGYNEQFF.

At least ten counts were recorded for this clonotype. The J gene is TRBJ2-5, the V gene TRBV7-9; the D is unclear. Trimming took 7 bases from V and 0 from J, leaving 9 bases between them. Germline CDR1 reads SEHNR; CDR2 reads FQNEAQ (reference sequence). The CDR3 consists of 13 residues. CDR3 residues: CASTRYNQETQYF. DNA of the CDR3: TGTGCCAGCACGCGATACAACCAAGAGACCCAGTACTTC.

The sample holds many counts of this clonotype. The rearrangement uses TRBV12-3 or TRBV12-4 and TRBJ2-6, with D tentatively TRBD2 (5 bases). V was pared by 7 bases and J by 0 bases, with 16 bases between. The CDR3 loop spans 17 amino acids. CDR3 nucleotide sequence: TGTGCCAGCACCACGTCCTTGCGGGCCTCTGGGGCCAACGTCCTGACTTTC. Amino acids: CASTTSLRASGANVLTF.

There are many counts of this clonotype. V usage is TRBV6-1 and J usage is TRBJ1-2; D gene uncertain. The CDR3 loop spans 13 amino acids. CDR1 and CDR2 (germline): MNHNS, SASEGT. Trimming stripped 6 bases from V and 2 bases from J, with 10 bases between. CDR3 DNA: TGTGCCAGCAGCCCGCTCGGGAACTATGGCTACACCTTC. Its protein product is CASSPLGNYGYTF.

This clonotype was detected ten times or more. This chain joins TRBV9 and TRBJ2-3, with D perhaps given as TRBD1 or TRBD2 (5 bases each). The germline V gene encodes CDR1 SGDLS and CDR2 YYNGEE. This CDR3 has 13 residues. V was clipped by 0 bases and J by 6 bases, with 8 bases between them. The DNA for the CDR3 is TGTGCCAGCAGCGTAGCCGGGGCGGATACGCAGTATTTT. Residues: CASSVAGADTQYF.

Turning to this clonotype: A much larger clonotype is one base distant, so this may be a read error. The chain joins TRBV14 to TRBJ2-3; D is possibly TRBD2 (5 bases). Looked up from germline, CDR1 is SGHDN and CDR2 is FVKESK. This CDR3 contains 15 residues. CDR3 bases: TGTGCCAGCAGCCTGAGGGAACCCCTCACAGATACGCGGTATTTT. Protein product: CASSLREPLTDTRYF.

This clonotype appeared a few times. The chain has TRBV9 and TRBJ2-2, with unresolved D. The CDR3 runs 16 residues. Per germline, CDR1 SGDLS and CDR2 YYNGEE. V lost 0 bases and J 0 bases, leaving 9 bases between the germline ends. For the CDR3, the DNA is TGTGCCAGCAGCGTAGGACCCACGTCGAACACCGGGGAGCTGTTTTTT. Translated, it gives CASSVGPTSNTGELFF. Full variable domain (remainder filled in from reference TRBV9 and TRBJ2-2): DSGVTQTPKHLITATGQRVTLRCSPRSGDLSVYWYQQSLDQGLQFLIQYYNGEERAKGNILERFSAQQFPDLHSELNLSSLELGDSALYFCASSVGPTSNTGELFFGEGSRLTVL.

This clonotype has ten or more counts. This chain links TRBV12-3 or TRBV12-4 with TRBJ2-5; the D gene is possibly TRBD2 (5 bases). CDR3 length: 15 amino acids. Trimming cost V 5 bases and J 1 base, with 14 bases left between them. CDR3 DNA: TGTGCCAGCAGTCCCCCCGGTCGGGGCCAAGAGACCCAGTACTTC. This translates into CASSPPGRGQETQYF.

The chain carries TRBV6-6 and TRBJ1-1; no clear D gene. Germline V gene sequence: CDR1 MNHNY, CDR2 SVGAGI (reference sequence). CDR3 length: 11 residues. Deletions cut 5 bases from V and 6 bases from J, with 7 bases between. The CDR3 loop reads CASSNHAEAFF. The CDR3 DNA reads TGTGCCAGCAGTAATCACGCTGAAGCTTTCTTT.

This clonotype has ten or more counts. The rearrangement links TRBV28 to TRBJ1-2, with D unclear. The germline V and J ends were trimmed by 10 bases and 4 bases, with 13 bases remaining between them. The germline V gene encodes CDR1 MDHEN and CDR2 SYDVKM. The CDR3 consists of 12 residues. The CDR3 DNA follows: TGTGCCACCCGCCCGGCCCCCTATGGCTACACCTTC. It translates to CATRPAPYGYTF.

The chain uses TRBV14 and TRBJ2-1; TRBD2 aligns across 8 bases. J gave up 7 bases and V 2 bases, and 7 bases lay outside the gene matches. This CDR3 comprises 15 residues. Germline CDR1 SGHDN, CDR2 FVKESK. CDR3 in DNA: TGTGCCAGCAGCCAAAGGACGGGGGGGCCGAATGAGCAGTTCTTC. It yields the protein CASSQRTGGPNEQFF.

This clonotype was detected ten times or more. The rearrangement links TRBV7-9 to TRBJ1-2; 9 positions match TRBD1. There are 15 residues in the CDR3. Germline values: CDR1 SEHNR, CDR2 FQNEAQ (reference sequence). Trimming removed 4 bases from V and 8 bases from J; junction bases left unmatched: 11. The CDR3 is CASSSHKQGALGYTF. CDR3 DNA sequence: TGTGCCAGCAGCTCCCACAAACAGGGGGCGCTGGGCTACACCTTC.

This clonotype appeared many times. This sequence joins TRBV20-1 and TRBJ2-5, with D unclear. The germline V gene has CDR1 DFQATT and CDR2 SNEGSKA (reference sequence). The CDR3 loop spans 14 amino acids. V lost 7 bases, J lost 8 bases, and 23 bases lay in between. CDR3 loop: CSGFLAPQNPTQYF. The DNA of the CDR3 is TGCAGTGGGTTTCTGGCACCACAAAACCCAACCCAGTACTTC.

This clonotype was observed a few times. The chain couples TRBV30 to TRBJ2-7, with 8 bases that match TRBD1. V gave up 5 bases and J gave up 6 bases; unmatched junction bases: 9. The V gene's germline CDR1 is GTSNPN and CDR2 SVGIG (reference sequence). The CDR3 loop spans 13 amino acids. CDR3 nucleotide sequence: TGTGCCTGGGAATCCGGACAGGGATCCGAGCAGTACTTC. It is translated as CAWESGQGSEQYF.

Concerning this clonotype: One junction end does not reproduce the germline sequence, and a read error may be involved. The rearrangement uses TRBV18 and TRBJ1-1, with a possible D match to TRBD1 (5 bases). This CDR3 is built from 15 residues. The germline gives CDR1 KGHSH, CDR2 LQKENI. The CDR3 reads CTSSPRGGVNTEAFF. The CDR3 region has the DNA TGTACCAGCTCACCACGGGGAGGGGTGAACACTGAAGCTTTCTTT.

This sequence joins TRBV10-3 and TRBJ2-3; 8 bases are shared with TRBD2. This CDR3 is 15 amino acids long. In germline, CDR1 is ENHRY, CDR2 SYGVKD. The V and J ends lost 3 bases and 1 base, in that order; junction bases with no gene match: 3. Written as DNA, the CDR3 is TGTGCCATCAGTGAATTTAGCGGGGGCACAGATACGCAGTATTTT. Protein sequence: CAISEFSGGTDTQYF.

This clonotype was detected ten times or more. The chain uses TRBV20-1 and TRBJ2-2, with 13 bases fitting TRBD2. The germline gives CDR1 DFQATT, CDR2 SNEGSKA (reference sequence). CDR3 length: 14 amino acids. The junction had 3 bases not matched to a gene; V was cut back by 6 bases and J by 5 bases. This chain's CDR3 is CSAGGLAGTGELFF. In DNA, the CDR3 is TGCAGTGCGGGGGGACTAGCGGGGACCGGGGAGCTGTTTTTT.

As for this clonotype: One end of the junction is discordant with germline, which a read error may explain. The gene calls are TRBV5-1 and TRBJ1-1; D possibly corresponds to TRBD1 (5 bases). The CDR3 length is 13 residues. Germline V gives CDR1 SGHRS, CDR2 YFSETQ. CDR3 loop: CASSLEGNTAAFF. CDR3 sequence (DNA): TGCGCCAGCAGCTTGGAGGGGAACACTGCAGCTTTCTTT. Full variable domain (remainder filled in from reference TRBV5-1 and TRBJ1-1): KAGVTQTPRYLIKTRGQQVTLSCSPISGHRSVSWYQQTPGQGLQFLFEYFSETQRNKGNFPGRFSGRQFSNSRSEMNVSTLELGDSALYLCASSLEGNTAAFFGQGTRLTVV.

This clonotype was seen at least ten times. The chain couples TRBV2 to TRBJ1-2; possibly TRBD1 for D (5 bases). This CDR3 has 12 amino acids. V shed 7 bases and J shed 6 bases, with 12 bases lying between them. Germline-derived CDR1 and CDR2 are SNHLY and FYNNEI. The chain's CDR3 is CASIGTDDGYTF. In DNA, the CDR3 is TGTGCCAGCATCGGGACGGACGATGGCTACACCTTC.

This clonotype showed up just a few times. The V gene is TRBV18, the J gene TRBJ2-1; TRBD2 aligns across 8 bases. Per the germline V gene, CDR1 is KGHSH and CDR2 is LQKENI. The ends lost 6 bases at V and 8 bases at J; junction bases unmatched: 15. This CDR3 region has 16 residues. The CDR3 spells CASSLQRGGPRDEQFF. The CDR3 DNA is TGTGCCAGCTCCCTTCAACGGGGGGGACCCAGGGATGAGCAGTTCTTC.

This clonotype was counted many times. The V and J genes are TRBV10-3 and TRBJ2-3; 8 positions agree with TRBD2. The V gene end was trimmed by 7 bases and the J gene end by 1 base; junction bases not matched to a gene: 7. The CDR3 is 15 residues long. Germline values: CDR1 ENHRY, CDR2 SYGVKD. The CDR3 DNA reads TGTGCCATCAACAGCGGGGGAATTGGCACAGATACGCAGTATTTT. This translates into CAINSGGIGTDTQYF.

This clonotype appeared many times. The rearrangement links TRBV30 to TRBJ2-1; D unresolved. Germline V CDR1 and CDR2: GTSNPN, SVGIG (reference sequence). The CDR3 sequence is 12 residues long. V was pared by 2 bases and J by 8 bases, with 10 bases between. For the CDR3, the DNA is TGTGCCTGGAGTAAGGTTCGGGATGAGCAGTTCTTC. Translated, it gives CAWSKVRDEQFF.

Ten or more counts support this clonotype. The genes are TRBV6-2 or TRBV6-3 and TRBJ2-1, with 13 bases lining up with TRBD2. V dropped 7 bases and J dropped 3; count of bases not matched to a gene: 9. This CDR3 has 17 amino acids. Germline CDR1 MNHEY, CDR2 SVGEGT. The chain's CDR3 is CASKPGTSGADYNEQFF. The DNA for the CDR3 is TGTGCCAGCAAACCCGGGACTAGCGGGGCCGACTACAATGAGCAGTTCTTC.

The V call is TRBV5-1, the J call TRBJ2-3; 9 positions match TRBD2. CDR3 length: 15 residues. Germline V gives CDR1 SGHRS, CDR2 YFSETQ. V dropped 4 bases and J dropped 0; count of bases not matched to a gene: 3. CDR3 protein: CASSVAGASTDTQYF. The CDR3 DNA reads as TGCGCCAGCAGCGTAGCGGGGGCCAGCACAGATACGCAGTATTTT.